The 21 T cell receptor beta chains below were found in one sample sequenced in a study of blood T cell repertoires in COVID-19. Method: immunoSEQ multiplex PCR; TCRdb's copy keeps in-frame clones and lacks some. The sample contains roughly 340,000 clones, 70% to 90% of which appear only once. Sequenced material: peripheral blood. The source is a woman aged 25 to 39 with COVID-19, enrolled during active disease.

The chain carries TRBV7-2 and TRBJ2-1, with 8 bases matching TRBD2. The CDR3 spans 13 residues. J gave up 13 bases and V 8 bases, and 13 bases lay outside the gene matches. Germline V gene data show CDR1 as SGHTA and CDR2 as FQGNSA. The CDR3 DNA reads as TGTGCCAGCGTCCGGAGGGCGGGGGGTTCTCAGTTCTTC. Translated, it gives CASVRRAGGSQFF.

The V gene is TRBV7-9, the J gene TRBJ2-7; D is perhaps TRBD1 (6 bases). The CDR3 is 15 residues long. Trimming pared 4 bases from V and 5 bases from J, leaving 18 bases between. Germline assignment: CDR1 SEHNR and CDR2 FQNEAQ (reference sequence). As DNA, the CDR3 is TGTGCCAGCAGCTCCATCGGCAACAGGGAGAACGAGCAGTACTTC. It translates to CASSSIGNRENEQYF.

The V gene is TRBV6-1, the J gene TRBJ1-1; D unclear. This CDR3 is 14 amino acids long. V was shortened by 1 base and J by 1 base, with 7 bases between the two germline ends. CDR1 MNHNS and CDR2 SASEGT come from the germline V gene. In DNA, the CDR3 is TGTGCCAGCAGTGAAGGGTGGGCGAACACTGAAGCTTTCTTT. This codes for CASSEGWANTEAFF.

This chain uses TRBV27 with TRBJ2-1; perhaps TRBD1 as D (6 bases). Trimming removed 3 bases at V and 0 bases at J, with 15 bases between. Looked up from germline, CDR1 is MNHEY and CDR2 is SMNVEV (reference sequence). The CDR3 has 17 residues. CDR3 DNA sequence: TGTGCCAGCAGTTTCCACCACACAGGGTACTCCTACAATGAGCAGTTCTTC. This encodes CASSFHHTGYSYNEQFF.

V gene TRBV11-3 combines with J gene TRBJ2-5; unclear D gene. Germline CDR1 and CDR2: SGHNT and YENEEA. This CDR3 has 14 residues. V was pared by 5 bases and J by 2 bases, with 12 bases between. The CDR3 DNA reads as TGTGCCAGCAGCCTGGCCGCATCACAAGAGACCCAGTACTTC. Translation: CASSLAASQETQYF.

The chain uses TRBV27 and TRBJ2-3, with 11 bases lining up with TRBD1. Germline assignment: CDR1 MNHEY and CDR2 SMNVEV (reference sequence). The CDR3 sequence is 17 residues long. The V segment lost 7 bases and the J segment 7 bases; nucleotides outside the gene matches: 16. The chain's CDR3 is CASKGQGASQWINTQYF. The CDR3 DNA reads TGTGCCAGCAAAGGACAGGGGGCCTCCCAATGGATCAATACGCAGTATTTT.

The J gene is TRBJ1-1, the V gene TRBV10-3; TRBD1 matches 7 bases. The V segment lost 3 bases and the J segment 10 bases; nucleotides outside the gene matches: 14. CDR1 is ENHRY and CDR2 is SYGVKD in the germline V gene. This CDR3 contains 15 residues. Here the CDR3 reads CAISDRGGGLLGAFF. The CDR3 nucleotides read TGTGCCATCAGTGACCGCGGAGGGGGCCTCCTAGGAGCTTTCTTT.

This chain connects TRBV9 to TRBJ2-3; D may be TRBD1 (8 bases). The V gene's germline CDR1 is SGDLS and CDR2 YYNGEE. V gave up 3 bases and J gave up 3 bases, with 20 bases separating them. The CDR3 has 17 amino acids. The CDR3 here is CASSANPDREGTDTQYF. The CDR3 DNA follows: TGTGCCAGCAGCGCTAACCCGGACAGGGAGGGGACAGATACGCAGTATTTT.

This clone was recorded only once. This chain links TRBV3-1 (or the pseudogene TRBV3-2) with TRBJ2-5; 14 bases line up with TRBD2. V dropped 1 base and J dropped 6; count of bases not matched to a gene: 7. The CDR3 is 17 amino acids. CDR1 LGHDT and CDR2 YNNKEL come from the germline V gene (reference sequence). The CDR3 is CASSQGLAGGWGKTQYF. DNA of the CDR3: TGTGCCAGCAGCCAAGGACTAGCGGGAGGGTGGGGGAAGACCCAGTACTTC.

CDR3 bases: TGTGCCAGCAGCCATCTTAGGACTAGCGGGAGTTCGGCAGATACGCAGTATTTT. This sequence encodes CASSHLRTSGSSADTQYF. The chain recombines TRBV3-1 (or the pseudogene TRBV3-2) with TRBJ2-3; 13 positions match TRBD2. The J segment lost 4 bases and the V segment lost 3 bases, leaving 10 bases of the junction unmatched. Germline V gene sequence: CDR1 LGHDT, CDR2 YNNKEL (reference sequence). The CDR3 has 18 amino acids.

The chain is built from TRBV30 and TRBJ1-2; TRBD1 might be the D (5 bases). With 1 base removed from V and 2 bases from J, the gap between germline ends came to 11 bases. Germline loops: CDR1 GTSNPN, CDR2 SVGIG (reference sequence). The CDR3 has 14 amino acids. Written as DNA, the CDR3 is TGTGCCTGGAGTGGCAGGGCATCGAACTATGGCTACACCTTC. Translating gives CAWSGRASNYGYTF.

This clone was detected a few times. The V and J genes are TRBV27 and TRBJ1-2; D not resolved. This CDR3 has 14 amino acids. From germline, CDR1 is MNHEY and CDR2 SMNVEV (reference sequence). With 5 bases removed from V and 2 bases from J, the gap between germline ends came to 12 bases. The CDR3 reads CASSPLLANYGYTF. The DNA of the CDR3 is TGTGCCAGCAGTCCCCTCCTAGCGAACTATGGCTACACCTTC.

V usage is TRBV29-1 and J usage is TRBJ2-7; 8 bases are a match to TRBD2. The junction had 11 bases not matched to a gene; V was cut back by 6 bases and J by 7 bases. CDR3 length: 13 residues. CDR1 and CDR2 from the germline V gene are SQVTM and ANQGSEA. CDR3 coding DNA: TGCAGCGTCCGAGCGGCGGGGGGAGGGGAGCAGTACGTC. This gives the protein CSVRAAGGGEQYV.

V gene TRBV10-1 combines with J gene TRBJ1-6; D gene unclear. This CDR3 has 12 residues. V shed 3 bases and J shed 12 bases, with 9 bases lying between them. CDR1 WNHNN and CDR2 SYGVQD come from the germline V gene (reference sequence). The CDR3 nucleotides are TGCGCCAGCAGTGACCGAGAGGTACCCCTCCACTTT. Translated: CASSDREVPLHF.

CDR3 region: CASSPLDSFTDTQYF. The CDR3 nucleotides are TGTGCCAGCTCACCACTGGACTCGTTCACAGATACGCAGTATTTT. The V call is TRBV18, the J call TRBJ2-3; weak D call: TRBD2 (5 bases). CDR3 length equals 15 residues. V lost 1 base and J 2 bases, leaving 10 bases between the germline ends. From germline, CDR1 is KGHSH and CDR2 LQKENI.

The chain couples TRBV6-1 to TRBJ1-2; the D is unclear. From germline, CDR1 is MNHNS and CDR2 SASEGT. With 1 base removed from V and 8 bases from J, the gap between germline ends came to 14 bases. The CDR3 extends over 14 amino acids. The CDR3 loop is CASSEVDLQSGYTF. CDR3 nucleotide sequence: TGTGCCAGCAGTGAAGTTGACCTACAGAGCGGCTACACCTTC.

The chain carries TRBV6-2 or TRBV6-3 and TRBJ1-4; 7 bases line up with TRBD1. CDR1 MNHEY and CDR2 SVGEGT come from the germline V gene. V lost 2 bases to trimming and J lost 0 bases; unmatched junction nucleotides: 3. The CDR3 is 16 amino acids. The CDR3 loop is CASSYGDSATNEKLFF. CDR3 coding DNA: TGTGCCAGCAGTTACGGGGACAGTGCAACTAATGAAAAACTGTTTTTT.

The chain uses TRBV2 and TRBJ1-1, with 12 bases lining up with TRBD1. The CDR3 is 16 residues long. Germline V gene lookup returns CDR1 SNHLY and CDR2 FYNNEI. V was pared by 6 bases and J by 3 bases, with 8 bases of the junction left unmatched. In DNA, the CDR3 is TGTGCCAGCAGGCCGGGACAGGGGGCGGTCCACACTGAAGCTTTCTTT. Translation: CASRPGQGAVHTEAFF.

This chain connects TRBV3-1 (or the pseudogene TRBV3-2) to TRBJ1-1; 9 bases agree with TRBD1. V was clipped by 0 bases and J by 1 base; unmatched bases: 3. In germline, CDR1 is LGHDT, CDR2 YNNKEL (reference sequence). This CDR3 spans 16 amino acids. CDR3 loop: CASSQDTGQGNTEAFF. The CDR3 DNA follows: TGTGCCAGCAGCCAAGATACGGGACAGGGGAACACTGAAGCTTTCTTT.

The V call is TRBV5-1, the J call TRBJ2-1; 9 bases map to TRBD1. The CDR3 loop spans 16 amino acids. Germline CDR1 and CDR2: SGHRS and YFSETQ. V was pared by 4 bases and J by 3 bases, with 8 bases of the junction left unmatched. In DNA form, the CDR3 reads TGCGCCAGCAGCGCCACCGGGACAGGGCGCTACAATGAGCAGTTCTTC. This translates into CASSATGTGRYNEQFF.

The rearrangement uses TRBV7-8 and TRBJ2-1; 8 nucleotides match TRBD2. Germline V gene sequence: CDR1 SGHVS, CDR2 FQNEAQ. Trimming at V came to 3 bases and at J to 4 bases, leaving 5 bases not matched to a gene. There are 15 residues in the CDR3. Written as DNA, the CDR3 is TGTGCCAGCAGCTTTACTAGCGGCGGATACAATGAGCAGTTCTTC. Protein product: CASSFTSGGYNEQFF.